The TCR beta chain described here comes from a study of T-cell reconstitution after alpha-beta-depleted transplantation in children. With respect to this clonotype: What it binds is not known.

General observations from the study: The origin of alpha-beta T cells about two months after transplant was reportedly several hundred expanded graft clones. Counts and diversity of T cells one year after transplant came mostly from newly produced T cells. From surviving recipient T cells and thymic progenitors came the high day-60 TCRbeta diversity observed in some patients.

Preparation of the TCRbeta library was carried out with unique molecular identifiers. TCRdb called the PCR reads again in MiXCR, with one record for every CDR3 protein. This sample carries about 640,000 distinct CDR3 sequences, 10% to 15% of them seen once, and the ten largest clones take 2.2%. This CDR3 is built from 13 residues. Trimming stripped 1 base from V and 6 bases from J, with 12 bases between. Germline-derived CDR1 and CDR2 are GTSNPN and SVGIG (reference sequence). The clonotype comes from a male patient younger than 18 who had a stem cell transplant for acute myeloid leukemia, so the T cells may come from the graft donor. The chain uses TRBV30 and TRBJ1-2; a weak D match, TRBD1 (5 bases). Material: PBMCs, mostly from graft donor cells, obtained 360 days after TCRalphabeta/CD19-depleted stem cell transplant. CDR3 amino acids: CAWSEGTRNGYTF. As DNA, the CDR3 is TGTGCCTGGAGTGAAGGGACCCGGAATGGCTACACCTTC. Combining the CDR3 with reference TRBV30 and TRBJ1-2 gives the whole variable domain SQTIHQWPATLVQPVGSPLSLECTVEGTSNPNLYWYRQAAGRGLQLLFYSVGIGQISSEVPQNLSASRPQDRQFILSSKKLLLSDSGFYLCAWSEGTRNGYTFGSGTRLTVV.